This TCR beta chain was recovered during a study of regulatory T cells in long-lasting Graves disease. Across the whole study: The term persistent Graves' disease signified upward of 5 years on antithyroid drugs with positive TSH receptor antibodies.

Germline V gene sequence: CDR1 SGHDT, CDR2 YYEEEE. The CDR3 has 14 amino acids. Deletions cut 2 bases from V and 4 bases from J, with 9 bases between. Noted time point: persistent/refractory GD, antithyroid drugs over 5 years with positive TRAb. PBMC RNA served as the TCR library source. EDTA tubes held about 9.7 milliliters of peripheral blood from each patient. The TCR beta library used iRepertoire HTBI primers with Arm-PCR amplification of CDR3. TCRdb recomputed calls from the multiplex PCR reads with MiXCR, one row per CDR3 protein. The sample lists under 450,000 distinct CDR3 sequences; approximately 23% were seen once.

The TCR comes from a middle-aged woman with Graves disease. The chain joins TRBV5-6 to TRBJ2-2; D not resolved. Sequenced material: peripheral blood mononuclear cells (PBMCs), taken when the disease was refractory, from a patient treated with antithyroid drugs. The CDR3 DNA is TGTGCCAGCAGCTTTTCACCGACCACCGGGGAGCTGTTTTTT. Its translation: CASSFSPTTGELFF.